This TCR beta chain stems from a study of blood T cell repertoires in COVID-19. Study context: Samples taken during acute and convalescent COVID-19 were collected in the United States, Italy and Spain. PBMCs, B-cell-depleted T cells, or T cells were the source of the cDNA or gDNA that made up the material.

The germline V gene encodes CDR1 LNHNV and CDR2 YYDKDF (reference sequence). V dropped 0 bases and J dropped 2 bases, with 10 bases sitting between them. The CDR3 consists of 15 residues. Original data processing: Researchers report that nucleated cell counts were estimated from reference gene primer amplification. Sequencing used immunoSEQ multiplex PCR; TCRdb keeps in-frame clones, though not all of them. V and J calls and clone size are given by that table; D and trimming were obtained from the DNA. The table includes around 150,000 clones, about three quarters detected once. The clonotype was recovered from a man aged 65-85 years with acute or convalescent COVID-19. This chain joins TRBV15 and TRBJ1-2; D not certain. The sequencing sample was made of peripheral blood. The CDR3 protein is CATSREARMNYGYTF. The CDR3, as DNA: TGTGCCACCAGCAGAGAGGCCAGAATGAACTATGGCTACACCTTC.